Listed below are T cell receptor beta chains from one sample, sequenced in a study of blood T cell repertoires in COVID-19. The data were produced by immunoSEQ multiplex PCR, yet TCRdb's version contains in-frame clones alone and is incomplete. Altogether just over 300,000 clones are present, roughly 90% being singletons, with the ten largest covering approximately 4%. Sequencing was carried out using PBMCs or T cells enriched from blood (not recorded which). Every receptor here comes from a woman aged 18-29 years with acute COVID-19. CDR3s include the opening cysteine and the closing phenylalanine or tryptophan. Each record gives: D gene, clone size, V gene, J gene, CDR3 DNA, CDR3 protein. The D gene is left open where the match is weak. The size of a clone is reported for some rows only, either as once, few or many, or as a class for expanded clones.

>TRBD1|NA|TRBV24-1|TRBJ1-4
TGTGCCACCAGTGATTCGACAGGGCCAAATGAAAAACTGTTTTTT
CATSDSTGPNEKLFF
>TRBD2|NA|TRBV6-5|TRBJ2-1
TGTGCCAGCAGTCAACTAGCGGGAAATATCAATGAGCAGTTCTTC
CASSQLAGNINEQFF
>NA|NA|TRBV18|TRBJ1-1
TGTGCCAGCTCACCGAGTGGGCGTACTGAAGCTTTCTTT
CASSPSGRTEAFF
>TRBD1|NA|TRBV19|TRBJ1-5
TGTGCCAGTATTGGACAGGGAGGGCGTCAGCCCCAGCATTTT
CASIGQGGRQPQHF
>NA|NA|TRBV27|TRBJ2-1
TGTGCCAGCAGTCCCGGTCCGGGGTCCATCGCCTACAATGAGCAGTTCTTC
CASSPGPGSIAYNEQFF
>TRBD1|NA|TRBV5-1|TRBJ1-1
TGCGCCAGCAGCGGGCCCGGACAGGGGATTAACACTGAAGCTTTCTTT
CASSGPGQGINTEAFF
>TRBD1|NA|TRBV7-2|TRBJ1-2
TGTGCCAGCAGTCGAGGACAGGGAAGTGCAAGTGGCTACACCTTC
CASSRGQGSASGYTF
>NA|once|TRBV19|TRBJ1-5
TGTGCCAGTAGTACGCTAGACAGCAACTTAGGTCAGCCCCAGCATTTT
CASSTLDSNLGQPQHF
>NA|NA|TRBV3-1/TRBV3-2|TRBJ2-1
TGTGCCAGCAGCCCCGCTGACCGGACGGACTCACGCGAGCAGTTCTTC
CASSPADRTDSREQFF
>NA|NA|TRBV15|TRBJ2-2
TGTGCCACCAGCAGAGATCTAACCGGGGAGCTGTTTTTT
CATSRDLTGELFF
>TRBD1|NA|TRBV9|TRBJ2-7
TGTGCCAGCAGCGGTCGGACAGGGGAAACATGGGAGCAGTACTTC
CASSGRTGETWEQYF
>NA|NA|TRBV29-1|TRBJ1-2
TGCAGCGTTGACGGTCGGGGTGCTGATGGCTACACCTTC
CSVDGRGADGYTF
>TRBD1|NA|TRBV19|TRBJ2-2
TGTGCCAGTAGTATCTTTACAGGGGGAGACCATCCCGGGGAGCTGTTTTTT
CASSIFTGGDHPGELFF
>NA|NA|TRBV5-4|TRBJ2-3
TGTGCCAGCAGCTTGCGTGAGCGAATCACAGATACGCAGTATTTT
CASSLRERITDTQYF